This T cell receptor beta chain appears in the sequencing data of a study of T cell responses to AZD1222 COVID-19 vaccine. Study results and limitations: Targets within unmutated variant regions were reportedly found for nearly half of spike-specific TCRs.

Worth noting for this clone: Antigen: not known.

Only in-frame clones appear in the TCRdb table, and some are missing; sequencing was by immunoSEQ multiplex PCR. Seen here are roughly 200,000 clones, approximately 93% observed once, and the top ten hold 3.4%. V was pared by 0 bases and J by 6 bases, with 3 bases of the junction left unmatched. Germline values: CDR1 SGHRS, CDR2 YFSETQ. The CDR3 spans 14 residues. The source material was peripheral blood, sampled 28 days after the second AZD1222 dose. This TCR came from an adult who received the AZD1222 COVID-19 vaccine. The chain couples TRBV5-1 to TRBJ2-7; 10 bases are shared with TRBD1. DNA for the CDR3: TGCGCCAGCAGCTTGGTGACAGGGGGCGCCGAGCAGTACTTC. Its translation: CASSLVTGGAEQYF.